The entry that follows covers one T cell receptor (beta chain) sequence. The data derive from a study of blood T cell repertoires in COVID-19. Across the study: Collection of acute and convalescent COVID-19 samples took place in the United States, Italy and Spain. The cDNA or gDNA used as material had been derived from T cells, B-cell-depleted T cells, or PBMCs.

This CDR3 contains 14 residues. In germline, CDR1 is SNHLY, CDR2 FYNNEI. The V gene end was trimmed by 4 bases and the J gene end by 5 bases; junction bases not matched to a gene: 5. In the authors' workflow: Amplified reference gene primers provided the basis for estimating nucleated cell counts. Assay used: immunoSEQ multiplex PCR; TCRdb lists only in-frame clones, some missing. V, J and clone size reflect that table, while D and trimming were determined from the DNA. The sample yields 70,000 to 100,000 clones, around nine tenths seen once. This chain uses TRBV2 with TRBJ2-7, with 10 positions matching TRBD1. Sequenced sample: peripheral blood. This clonotype was sampled from a woman older than 75 with acute or convalescent COVID-19. The CDR3 nucleotides read TGTGCCAGCAGTGGACAGGGGGCGAACCACGAGCAGTACTTC. Translated: CASSGQGANHEQYF.